The clone carrying this T cell receptor beta chain was recorded at least ten times. Antigen unknown. At one end, the junction sequence differs from germline, possibly due to a read error. These data originate in a study of molecular identifiers for immune sequencing clone quantification. Bulk libraries came from a prior protocol with listed TCR primers. TCRdb recomputed calls from the PCR reads with MiXCR, one row per CDR3 protein. The data hold some 66,000 distinct CDR3 sequences, with about a fifth observed a single time. Study observations and caveats: Over 99% of CMV-specific effector molecules, but under 1% of naive ones, were in clones above 20 copies. Among some 990,000 naive cells, as was reported, spiked Jurkat TCR RNA from one cell was detectable.

When naive CD8 T cells were sorted, they were gated as CD8+CD4-CCR7+CD45RA+. CDR3 length: 11 amino acids. Germline V lookup: CDR1 SQVTM, CDR2 ANQGSEA. The chain uses TRBV29-1 and TRBJ1-1; D unclear. This TCR came from a human donor in good health. Some libraries in this study had Jurkat cell RNA spiked in. The specimen was naive CD8+ T cells from blood, with Jurkat cell RNA spiked in. Regarding subset: FACS-sorted CD8+CD4-CCR7+CD45RA+ naive T cells. The CDR3 sequence: CSFRAGAHFFF. The CDR3 nucleotides are TGCAGCTTCCGCGCGGGCGCGCACTTTTTTTTT.